This T cell receptor (beta chain) was recorded in a study of blood T cell repertoires in COVID-19. Study-level background: COVID-19 samples from acute and convalescent phases originated in the United States, Italy and Spain. Sample material is recorded as cDNA or gDNA derived from T cells, B-cell-depleted T cells, or PBMCs.

Methods used by the authors: Nucleated cell counts were estimated from reference gene primer amplification. The table came from immunoSEQ multiplex PCR; TCRdb's copy has only in-frame clones and leaves some out. The D gene and trimming were derived from the DNA, and the V and J assignments and clone size from that table. Seen here are approximately 170,000 clones, roughly nine tenths observed once, and the top ten hold 1.5% to 2%. The sequence was collected from a man aged 18-30 years who had recovered from COVID-19. Source material: peripheral blood.

The CDR3 reads CASSVQSGDLFEQFF. The CDR3 region has the DNA TGTGCCAGCAGCGTACAATCGGGGGACTTATTTGAGCAGTTCTTC. The chain is built from TRBV9 and TRBJ2-1, with a weak D call TRBD2 (6 bases). Trimming removed 1 base from V and 9 bases from J, with 17 bases in between. Germline CDR1 is SGDLS and CDR2 is YYNGEE. This CDR3 has 15 amino acids.